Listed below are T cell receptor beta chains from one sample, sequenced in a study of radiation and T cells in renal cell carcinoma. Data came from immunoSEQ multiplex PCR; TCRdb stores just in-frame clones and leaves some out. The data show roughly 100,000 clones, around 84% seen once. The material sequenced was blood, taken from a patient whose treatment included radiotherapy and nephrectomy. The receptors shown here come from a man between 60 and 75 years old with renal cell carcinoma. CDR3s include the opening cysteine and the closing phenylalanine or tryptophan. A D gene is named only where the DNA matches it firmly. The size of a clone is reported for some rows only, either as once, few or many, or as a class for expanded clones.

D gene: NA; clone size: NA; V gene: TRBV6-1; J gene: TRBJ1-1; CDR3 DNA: TGTGCCAGCAGTGAAAGGGGGGACAACACTGAAGCTTTCTTT; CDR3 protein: CASSERGDNTEAFF
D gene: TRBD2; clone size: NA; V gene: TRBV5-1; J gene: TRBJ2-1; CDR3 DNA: TGCGCCAGCAGCTTGCGACTAGCCGGGAATGAGCAGTTCTTC; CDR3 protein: CASSLRLAGNEQFF
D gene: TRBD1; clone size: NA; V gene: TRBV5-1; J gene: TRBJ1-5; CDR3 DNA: TGCGCCAGCAGCACCGGACAGGGCCAGCCCCAGCATTTT; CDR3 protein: CASSTGQGQPQHF
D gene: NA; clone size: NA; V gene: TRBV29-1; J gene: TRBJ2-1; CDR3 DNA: TGCAGCGGACTCCCAGGGGCCGGTGAGCAGTTCTTC; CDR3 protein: CSGLPGAGEQFF
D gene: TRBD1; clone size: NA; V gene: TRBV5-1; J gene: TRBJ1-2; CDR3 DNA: TGCGCCAGCAGCTTCTTCCAGGGGGCAGGAGGTGGCTACACCTTC; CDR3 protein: CASSFFQGAGGGYTF
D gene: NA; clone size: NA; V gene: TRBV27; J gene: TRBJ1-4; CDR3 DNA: TGTGCCAGCAGTACCGGAACCTATAATGAAAAACTGTTTTTT; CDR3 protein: CASSTGTYNEKLFF
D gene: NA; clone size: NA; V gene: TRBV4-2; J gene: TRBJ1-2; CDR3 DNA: TGTGCCAGCAGCCAAACTAGTAGGGAAAACTATGGCTACACCTTC; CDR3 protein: CASSQTSRENYGYTF
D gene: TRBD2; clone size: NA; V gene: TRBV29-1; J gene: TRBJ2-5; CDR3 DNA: TGCAGCGTTGAAGCTTGGGGGACTAGCGGGAGGGAACAATTAGGAGAGACCCAGTACTTC; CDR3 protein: CSVEAWGTSGREQLGETQYF
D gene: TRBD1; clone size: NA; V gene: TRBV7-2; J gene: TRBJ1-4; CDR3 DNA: TGTGCCAGCAGCCCTATTCCCACAGGGGGCGAGGAAAAACTGTTTTTT; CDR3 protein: CASSPIPTGGEEKLFF
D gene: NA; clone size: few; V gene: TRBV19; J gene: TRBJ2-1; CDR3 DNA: TGTGCCAGTAGTATAGTGGGAGAGGGCCAGTTCTTC; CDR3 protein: CASSIVGEGQFF
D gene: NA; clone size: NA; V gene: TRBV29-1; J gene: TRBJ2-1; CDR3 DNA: TGCAGCGTTGAAGATCTGGGGAAAAGGGATGAGCAGTTCTTC; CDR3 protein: CSVEDLGKRDEQFF
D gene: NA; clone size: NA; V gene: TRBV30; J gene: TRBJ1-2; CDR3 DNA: TGTGCCTGGAGTGCCTACGATATAGGGGATCATGGCTACACCTTC; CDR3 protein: CAWSAYDIGDHGYTF
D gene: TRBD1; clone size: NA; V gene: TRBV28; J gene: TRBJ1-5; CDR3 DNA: TGTGCCAGCAGCCTACAGGGGGGAGGACAGCCCCAGCATTTT; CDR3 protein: CASSLQGGGQPQHF
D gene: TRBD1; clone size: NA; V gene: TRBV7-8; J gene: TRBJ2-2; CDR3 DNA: TGTGCCAGCAGCGTACAGGGGGCGAATATAAATGGGGAGCTGTTTTTT; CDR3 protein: CASSVQGANINGELFF
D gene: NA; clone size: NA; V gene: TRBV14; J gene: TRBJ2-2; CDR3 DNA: TGTGCCAGCAGCCAAACAAGGAACACCGGGGAGCTGTTTTTT; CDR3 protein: CASSQTRNTGELFF